This TCR beta chain originates from a study of blood T cell repertoires in COVID-19. The overall study: Both acute and convalescent COVID-19 samples were obtained from the United States, Italy and Spain. PBMCs, B-cell-depleted T cells, or T cells provided the cDNA or gDNA that made up the material.

Per the original data handling: Reference gene primer amplification yielded estimated nucleated cell counts. Sequenced by immunoSEQ multiplex PCR; TCRdb stores in-frame clones only, minus some. The D gene and trimming were derived from the DNA, and the V and J assignments and clone size from that table. The profile shows about 120,000 clones, over 75% of them singletons. CDR1 and CDR2 (germline): SGDLS, YYNGEE. This CDR3 region has 16 residues. Trimming removed 3 bases at V and 5 bases at J, with 19 bases between. Sequencing input: peripheral blood. The sequence was collected from a man aged 65 to 85 with active or convalescent COVID-19. This rearrangement joins TRBV9 to TRBJ2-3, with D tentatively TRBD1 (6 bases). The DNA for the CDR3 is TGTGCCAGCAGCGCCTCAGGGGCCCAGGGAAGAGATACGCAGTATTTT. Encoded protein: CASSASGAQGRDTQYF.